Included here is one T cell receptor beta chain sequence, with context. What it binds is unknown. V was clipped by 5 bases and J by 4 bases; unmatched bases: 8. The CDR3 spans 16 residues. This entry is derived from a study of T cell repertoires in cytomegalovirus infection. A single record per CDR3 protein comes from TCRdb applying MiXCR to the reads. In the table there are about 340,000 distinct CDR3 sequences, almost 30% of which are singletons. The gene calls are TRBV12-3 or TRBV12-4 and TRBJ2-5, with TRBD2 identical over 12 bases. The sequences come from cultured PBMCs, collected from culture after CMV antigen stimulation. The receptor's source is a human donor in good health (CMV status not recorded). Some clones in this sample may be carry-over from other donors' samples. The DNA for the CDR3 is TGTGCCAGCAGTCAAAGACTAGCGGGAGTCGTAGAGACCCAGTACTTC. Translation: CASSQRLAGVVETQYF.